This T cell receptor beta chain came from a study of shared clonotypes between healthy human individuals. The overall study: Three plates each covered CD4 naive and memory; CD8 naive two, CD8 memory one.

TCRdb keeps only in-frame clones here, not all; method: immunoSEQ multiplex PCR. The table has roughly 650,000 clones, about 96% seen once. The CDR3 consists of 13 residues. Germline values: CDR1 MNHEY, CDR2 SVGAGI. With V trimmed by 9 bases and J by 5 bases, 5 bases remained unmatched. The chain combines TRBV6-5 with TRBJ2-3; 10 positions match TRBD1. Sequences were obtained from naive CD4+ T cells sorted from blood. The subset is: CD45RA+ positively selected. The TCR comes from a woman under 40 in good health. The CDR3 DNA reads TGTGCCAGTCGACAGGGGGCGGGAGATACGCAGTATTTT. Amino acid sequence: CASRQGAGDTQYF.